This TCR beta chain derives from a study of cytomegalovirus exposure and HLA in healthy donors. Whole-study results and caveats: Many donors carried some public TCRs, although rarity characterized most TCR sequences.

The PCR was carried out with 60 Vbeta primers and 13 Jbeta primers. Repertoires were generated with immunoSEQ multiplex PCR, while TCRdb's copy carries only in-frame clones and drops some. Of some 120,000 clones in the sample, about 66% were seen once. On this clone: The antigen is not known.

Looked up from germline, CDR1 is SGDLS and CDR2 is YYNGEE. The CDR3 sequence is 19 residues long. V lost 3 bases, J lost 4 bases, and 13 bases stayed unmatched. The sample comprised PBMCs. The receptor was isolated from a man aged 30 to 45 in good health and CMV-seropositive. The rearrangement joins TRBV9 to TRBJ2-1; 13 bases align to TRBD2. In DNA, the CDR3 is TGTGCCAGCAGCGATTCGACTAGCGGGAGGCATTCTGAATACAATGAGCAGTTCTTC. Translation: CASSDSTSGRHSEYNEQFF.